The rows below give T cell receptor beta chains drawn from one sample of a study of cytomegalovirus exposure and HLA in healthy donors. TCRdb's table, derived via immunoSEQ multiplex PCR, lists solely in-frame clones and lacks some. This table has some 150,000 clones, over 65% appearing once. Specimen: PBMCs. The source is a man younger than 45 in good health and CMV-seronegative. The CDR3 runs from the conserved cysteine through the conserved F or W. D genes are given only for firm matches. For some rows the clone size is stated as once, few or many, or as a class when expanded; others skip it.

-,-,TRBV2,TRBJ2-5,CASSEGASLRETQYF,TGTGCCAGCAGTGAAGGGGCTAGCCTCCGGGAGACCCAGTACTTC
TRBD1,-,TRBV7-6,TRBJ1-2,CASSSPGGSSGYTF,TGTGCCAGCAGCTCCCCAGGGGGCTCAAGCGGCTACACCTTC
-,-,TRBV14,TRBJ2-7,CASSQYYEQYF,TGTGCCAGCAGCCAATACTACGAGCAGTACTTT
-,few,TRBV7-2,TRBJ1-1,CASSFSGGVNTEAFF,TGTGCCAGCAGCTTTTCGGGGGGGGTGAACACTGAAGCTTTCTTT
TRBD2,-,TRBV28,TRBJ2-7,CASSLRSGMGEQYF,TGTGCCAGCAGTTTGCGTAGCGGGATGGGGGAGCAGTACTTC
TRBD2,few,TRBV18,TRBJ2-7,CASSMLAGGTYEQYF,TGTGCCAGCTCAATGCTAGCGGGCGGAACCTACGAGCAGTACTTC
TRBD2,-,TRBV29-1,TRBJ2-5,CSALGGRRETQYF,TGCAGCGCCCTGGGGGGGAGGCGAGAGACCCAGTACTTC
-,-,TRBV6-1,TRBJ1-1,CASSQKMNTEAFF,TGTGCCAGCTCACAGAAGATGAACACTGAAGCTTTCTTT
-,-,TRBV18,TRBJ2-6,CASFPQGKSGANVLTF,TGTGCCAGCTTTCCCCAGGGGAAATCTGGGGCCAACGTCCTGACTTTC
TRBD1,-,TRBV6-5,TRBJ1-1,CASTRTGLNTEAFF,TGTGCCAGCACCCGGACAGGGCTGAACACTGAAGCTTTCTTT
TRBD1,-,TRBV9,TRBJ2-7,CASSPTGMNYEQYF,TGTGCCAGCAGCCCGACAGGGATGAACTACGAGCAGTACTTC
-,-,TRBV28,TRBJ2-1,CASSLQGQGDNEQFF,TGTGCCAGCAGTTTGCAGGGGCAAGGAGATAATGAGCAGTTCTTC
-,-,TRBV28,TRBJ1-6,CASSSSRKPLHF,TGTGCCAGCAGTTCCTCGAGGAAGCCCCTCCACTTT
-,-,TRBV19,TRBJ2-7,CATAEGREQYF,TGTGCCACTGCGGAGGGGAGAGAGCAGTACTTC
-,-,TRBV2,TRBJ2-7,CASNTFRDPNF,TGTGCCAGCAATACATTCCGGGATCCTAACTTC
TRBD1,-,TRBV5-4,TRBJ1-4,CASSFGGAQGEYEKLFF,TGTGCCAGCAGCTTCGGGGGGGCGCAGGGGGAATACGAAAAACTGTTTTTT
-,-,TRBV27,TRBJ1-5,CASRLGTTRSNQPQHF,TGTGCCAGCAGGCTTGGGACAACTCGTAGCAATCAGCCCCAGCATTTT
TRBD1,-,TRBV28,TRBJ1-2,CASSSTGGVYDYGYTF,TGTGCCAGCAGTTCAACAGGGGGAGTATATGACTATGGCTACACCTTC
TRBD1,-,TRBV19,TRBJ2-7,CIGTGLRHEQYF,TGTATAGGGACAGGCTTGCGGCACGAGCAGTACTTC
TRBD1,-,TRBV6-4,TRBJ2-5,CASSDLPGQQETQYF,TGTGCCAGCAGTGACCTCCCGGGACAGCAAGAGACCCAGTACTTC
TRBD1,-,TRBV29-1,TRBJ2-5,CSVDSTGGFVGTQYF,TGCAGCGTTGACTCGACAGGGGGCTTTGTTGGGACCCAGTACTTC
TRBD1,few,TRBV6-6,TRBJ1-4,CASSYQGVANEKLFF,TGTGCCAGCAGTTACCAGGGGGTGGCTAATGAAAAACTGTTTTTT